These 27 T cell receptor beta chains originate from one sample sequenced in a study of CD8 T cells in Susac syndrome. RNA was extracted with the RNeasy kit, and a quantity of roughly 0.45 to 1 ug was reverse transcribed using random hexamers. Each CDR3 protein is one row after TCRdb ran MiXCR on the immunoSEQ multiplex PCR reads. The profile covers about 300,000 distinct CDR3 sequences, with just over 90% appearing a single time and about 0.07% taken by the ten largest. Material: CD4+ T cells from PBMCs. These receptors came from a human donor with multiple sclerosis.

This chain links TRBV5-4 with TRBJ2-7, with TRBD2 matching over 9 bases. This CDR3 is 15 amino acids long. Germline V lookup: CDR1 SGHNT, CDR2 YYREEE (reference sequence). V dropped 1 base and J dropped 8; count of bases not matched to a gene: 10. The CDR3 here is CASSLWVAGEGQQYF. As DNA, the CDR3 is TGTGCCAGCAGCTTGTGGGTAGCGGGAGAGGGTCAGCAGTACTTC.

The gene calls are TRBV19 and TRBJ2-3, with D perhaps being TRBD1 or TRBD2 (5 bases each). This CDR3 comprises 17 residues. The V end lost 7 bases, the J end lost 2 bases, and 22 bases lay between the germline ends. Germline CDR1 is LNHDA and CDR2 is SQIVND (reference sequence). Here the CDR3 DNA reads TGTGCCAGTACCCTATCTCGGGACCAACCGTCCACAGATACGCAGTATTTT. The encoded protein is CASTLSRDQPSTDTQYF. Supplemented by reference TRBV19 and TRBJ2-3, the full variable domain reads DGGITQSPKYLFRKEGQNVTLSCEQNLNHDAMYWYRQDPGQGLRLIYYSQIVNDFQKGDIAEGYSVSREKKESFPLTVTSAQKNPTAFYLCASTLSRDQPSTDTQYFGPGTRLTVL.

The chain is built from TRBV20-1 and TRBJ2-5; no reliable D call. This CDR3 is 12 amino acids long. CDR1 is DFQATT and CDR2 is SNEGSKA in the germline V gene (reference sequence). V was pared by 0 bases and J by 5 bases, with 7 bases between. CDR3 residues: CSARDYTETQYF. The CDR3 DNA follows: TGCAGTGCTAGAGATTACACGGAGACCCAGTACTTC.

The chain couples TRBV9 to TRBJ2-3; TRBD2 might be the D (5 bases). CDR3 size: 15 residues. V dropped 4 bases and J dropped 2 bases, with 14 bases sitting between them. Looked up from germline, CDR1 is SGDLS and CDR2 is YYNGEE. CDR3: CASSPRGGLTDTQYF. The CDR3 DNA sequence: TGTGCCAGCAGCCCCCGCGGCGGGCTCACAGATACGCAGTATTTT.

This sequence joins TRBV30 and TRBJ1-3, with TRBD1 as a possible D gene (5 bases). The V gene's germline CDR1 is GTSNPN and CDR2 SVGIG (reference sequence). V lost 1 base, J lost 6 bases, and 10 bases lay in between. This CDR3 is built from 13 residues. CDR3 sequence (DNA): TGTGCCTGGAGTGCGGGACTACAAAACACCATATATTTT. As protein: CAWSAGLQNTIYF.

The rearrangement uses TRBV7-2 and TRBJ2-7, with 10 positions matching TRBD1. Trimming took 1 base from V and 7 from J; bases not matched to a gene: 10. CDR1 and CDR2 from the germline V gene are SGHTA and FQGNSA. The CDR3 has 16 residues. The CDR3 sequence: CASSLDSGTGVGEQYF. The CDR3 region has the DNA TGTGCCAGCAGCTTAGATTCCGGGACAGGGGTCGGGGAGCAGTACTTC.

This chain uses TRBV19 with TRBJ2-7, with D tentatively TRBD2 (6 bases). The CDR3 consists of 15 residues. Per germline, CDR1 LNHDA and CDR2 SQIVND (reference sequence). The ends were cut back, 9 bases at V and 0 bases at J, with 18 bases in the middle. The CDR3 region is CASPGVTSSSYEQYF. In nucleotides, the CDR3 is TGTGCCAGCCCGGGGGTAACGTCGAGCTCCTACGAGCAGTACTTC.

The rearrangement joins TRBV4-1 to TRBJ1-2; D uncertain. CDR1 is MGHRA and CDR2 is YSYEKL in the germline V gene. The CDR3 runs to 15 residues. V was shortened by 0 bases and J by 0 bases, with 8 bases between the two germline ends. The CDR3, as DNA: TGCGCCAGCAGCCAAGATATTATAGCTAACTATGGCTACACCTTC. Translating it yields CASSQDIIANYGYTF.

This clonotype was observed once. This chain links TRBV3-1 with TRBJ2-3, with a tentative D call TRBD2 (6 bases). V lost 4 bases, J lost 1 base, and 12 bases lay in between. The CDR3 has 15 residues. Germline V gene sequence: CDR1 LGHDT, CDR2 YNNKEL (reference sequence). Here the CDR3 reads CASSRTTGGTDTQYF. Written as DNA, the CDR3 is TGTGCCAGCAGCCGGACGACGGGAGGCACAGATACGCAGTATTTT.

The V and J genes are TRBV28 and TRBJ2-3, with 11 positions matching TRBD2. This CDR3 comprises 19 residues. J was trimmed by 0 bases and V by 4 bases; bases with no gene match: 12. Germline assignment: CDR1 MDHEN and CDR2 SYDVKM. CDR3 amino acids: CASSSLRASGRRSTDTQYF. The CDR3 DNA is TGTGCCAGCAGTTCTCTAAGGGCTAGCGGGAGGAGGAGCACAGATACGCAGTATTTT.

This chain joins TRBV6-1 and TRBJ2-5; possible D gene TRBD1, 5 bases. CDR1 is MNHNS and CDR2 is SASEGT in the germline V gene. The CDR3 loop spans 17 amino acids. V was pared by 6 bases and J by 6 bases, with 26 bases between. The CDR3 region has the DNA TGTGCCAGCAGACCCCGGAAACAGGCCCATCGTCACAAGACCCAGTACTTC. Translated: CASRPRKQAHRHKTQYF.

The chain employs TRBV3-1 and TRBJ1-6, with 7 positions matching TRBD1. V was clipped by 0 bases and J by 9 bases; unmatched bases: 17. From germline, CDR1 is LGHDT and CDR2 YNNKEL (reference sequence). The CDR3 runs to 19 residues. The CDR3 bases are TGTGCCAGCAGCCAAGATTGGGTGGGAAGGGGGCGAGTCGGTTCACCCCTCCACTTT. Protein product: CASSQDWVGRGRVGSPLHF.

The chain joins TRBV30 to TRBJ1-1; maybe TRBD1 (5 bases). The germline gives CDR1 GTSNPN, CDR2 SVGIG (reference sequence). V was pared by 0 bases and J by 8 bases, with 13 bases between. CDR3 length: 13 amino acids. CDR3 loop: CAWSVPGMREAFF. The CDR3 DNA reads TGTGCCTGGAGTGTACCAGGGATGCGAGAAGCTTTCTTT.

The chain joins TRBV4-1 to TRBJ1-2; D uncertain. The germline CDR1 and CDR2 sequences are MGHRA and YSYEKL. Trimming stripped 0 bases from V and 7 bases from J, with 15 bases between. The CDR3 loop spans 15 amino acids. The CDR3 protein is CASSQDPRTYFGYTF. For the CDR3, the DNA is TGCGCCAGCAGCCAAGATCCACGGACCTACTTTGGCTACACCTTC.

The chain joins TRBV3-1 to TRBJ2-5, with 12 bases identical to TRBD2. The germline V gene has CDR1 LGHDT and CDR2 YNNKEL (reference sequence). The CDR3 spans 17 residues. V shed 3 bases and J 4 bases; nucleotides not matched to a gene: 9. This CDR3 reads CASSHYRLAGAVETQYF. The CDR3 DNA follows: TGTGCCAGCAGCCACTATCGACTAGCGGGGGCTGTAGAGACCCAGTACTTC.

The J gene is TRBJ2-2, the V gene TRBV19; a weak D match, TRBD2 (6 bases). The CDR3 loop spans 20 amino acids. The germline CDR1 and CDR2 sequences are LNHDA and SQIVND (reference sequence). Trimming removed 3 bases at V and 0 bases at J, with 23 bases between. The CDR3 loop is CASSIFGPGVKMSNTGELFF. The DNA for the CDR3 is TGTGCCAGTAGTATCTTTGGTCCGGGAGTGAAGATGTCGAACACCGGGGAGCTGTTTTTT.

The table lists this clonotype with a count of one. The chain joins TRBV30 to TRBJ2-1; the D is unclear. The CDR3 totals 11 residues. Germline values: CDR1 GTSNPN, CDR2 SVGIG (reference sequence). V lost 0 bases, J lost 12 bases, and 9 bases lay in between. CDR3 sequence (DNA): TGTGCCTGGAGTGTACGGATTGGGCAGTTCTTC. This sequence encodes CAWSVRIGQFF.

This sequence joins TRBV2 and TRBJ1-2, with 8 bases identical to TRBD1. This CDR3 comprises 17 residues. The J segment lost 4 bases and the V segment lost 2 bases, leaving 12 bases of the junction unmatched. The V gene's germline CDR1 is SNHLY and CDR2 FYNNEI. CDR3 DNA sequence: TGTGCCAGCAGTGAAAGGGGTCAGGGGGCCCGCAGCTATGGCTACACCTTC. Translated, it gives CASSERGQGARSYGYTF.

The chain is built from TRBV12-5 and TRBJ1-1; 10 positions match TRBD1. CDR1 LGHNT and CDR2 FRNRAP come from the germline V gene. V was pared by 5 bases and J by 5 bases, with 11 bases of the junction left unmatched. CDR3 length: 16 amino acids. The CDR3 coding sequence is TGTGCTAGTGGTCGGACAGGGGGAAGTACTAGGACTGAAGCTTTCTTT. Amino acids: CASGRTGGSTRTEAFF. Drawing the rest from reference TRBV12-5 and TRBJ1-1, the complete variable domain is DARVTQTPRHKVTEMGQEVTMRCQPILGHNTVFWYRQTMMQGLELLAYFRNRAPLDDSGMPKDRFSAEMPDATLATLKIQPSEPRDSAVYFCASGRTGGSTRTEAFFGQGTRLTVV.

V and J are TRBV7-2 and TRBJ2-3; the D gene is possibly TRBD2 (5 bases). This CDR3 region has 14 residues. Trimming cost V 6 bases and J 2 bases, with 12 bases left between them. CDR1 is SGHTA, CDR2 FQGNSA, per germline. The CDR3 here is CASSPDYYTDTQYF. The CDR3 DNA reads TGTGCCAGCAGTCCCGACTATTACACAGATACGCAGTATTTT.

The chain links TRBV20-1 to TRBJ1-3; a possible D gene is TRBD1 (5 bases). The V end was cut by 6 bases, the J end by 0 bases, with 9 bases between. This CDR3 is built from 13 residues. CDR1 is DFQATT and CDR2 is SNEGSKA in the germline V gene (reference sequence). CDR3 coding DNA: TGCAGTGCAACAGGACCCTCTGGAAACACCATATATTTT. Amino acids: CSATGPSGNTIYF.

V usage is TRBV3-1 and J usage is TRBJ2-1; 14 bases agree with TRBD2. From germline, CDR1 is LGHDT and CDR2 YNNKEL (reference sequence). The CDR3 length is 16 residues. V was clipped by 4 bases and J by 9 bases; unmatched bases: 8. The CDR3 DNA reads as TGTGCCAGCAGCCCGGGACTAGCGGGAGTTGTCGGTGAGCAGTTCTTC. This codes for CASSPGLAGVVGEQFF.

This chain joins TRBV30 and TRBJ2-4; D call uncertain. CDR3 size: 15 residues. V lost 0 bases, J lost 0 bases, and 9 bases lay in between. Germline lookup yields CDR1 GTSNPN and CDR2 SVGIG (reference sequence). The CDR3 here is CAWSVAGVAKNIQYF. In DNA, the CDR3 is TGTGCCTGGAGTGTAGCTGGGGTAGCCAAAAACATTCAGTACTTC.

CDR3 sequence reads: CSARPPRRAWIYNEQFF. The DNA for the CDR3 is TGCAGTGCTAGACCGCCGCGTCGGGCCTGGATCTACAATGAGCAGTTCTTC. The J gene is TRBJ2-1, the V gene TRBV20-1; D ambiguous. V lost 2 bases and J lost 3, with 20 bases in between. This CDR3 is built from 17 residues. Germline CDR1 reads DFQATT; CDR2 reads SNEGSKA (reference sequence).

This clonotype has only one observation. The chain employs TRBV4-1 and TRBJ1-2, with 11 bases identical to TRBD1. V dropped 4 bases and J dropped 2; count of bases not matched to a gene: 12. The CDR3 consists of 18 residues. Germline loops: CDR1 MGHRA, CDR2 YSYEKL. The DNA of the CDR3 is TGCGCCAGCAGCCGGATTGGACAGGGGGCTTTAGTAAACTATGGCTACACCTTC. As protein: CASSRIGQGALVNYGYTF.

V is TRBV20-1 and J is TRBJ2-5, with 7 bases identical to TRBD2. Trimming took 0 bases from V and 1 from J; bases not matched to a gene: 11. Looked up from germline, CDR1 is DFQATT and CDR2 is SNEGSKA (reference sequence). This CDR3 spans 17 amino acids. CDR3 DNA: TGCAGTGCTAGAGATCTCGGTTTAGGGACTACCCAAGAGACCCAGTACTTC. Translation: CSARDLGLGTTQETQYF.

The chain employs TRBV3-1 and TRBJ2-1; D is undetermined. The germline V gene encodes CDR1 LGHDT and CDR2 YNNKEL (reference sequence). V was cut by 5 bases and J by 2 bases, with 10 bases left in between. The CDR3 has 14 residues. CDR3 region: CASSGGLAYNEQFF. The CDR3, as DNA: TGTGCCAGCAGCGGCGGCCTGGCCTACAATGAGCAGTTCTTC.